The 19 T cell receptor beta chains given below trace back to one sample, sequenced in a study of T cell repertoires in cytomegalovirus infection. Each CDR3 protein is one row after TCRdb ran MiXCR on the reads. The sample holds some 680,000 distinct CDR3 sequences, approximately 40% seen once. The specimen sequenced was PBMCs. The receptors were gathered from a human donor in good health (CMV status not recorded). Some clones in this sample may be carry-over from other donors' samples.

This clonotype was found a few times. V and J are TRBV28 and TRBJ2-7, with D uncertain. Germline CDR1 reads MDHEN; CDR2 reads SYDVKM. This CDR3 contains 14 residues. The germline V and J ends were trimmed by 11 bases and 3 bases, with 20 bases remaining between them. The CDR3 nucleotides are TGTGCCGCTCAAGGCAGTCTTGGGATCTACGAGCAGTACTTC. Amino acids: CAAQGSLGIYEQYF.

This clonotype was recorded a few times. The genes are TRBV28 and TRBJ2-1; 7 nucleotides match TRBD1. The CDR3 loop spans 13 amino acids. Germline CDR1 MDHEN, CDR2 SYDVKM. The trim removed 2 bases at V and 13 bases at J, leaving 8 bases unmatched. CDR3 loop: CASSLKGALAQFF. The DNA of the CDR3 is TGTGCCAGCAGTTTAAAGGGGGCGCTAGCACAGTTCTTC.

The rearrangement links TRBV19 to TRBJ1-1; tentatively, D is TRBD1 (5 bases). This CDR3 has 15 amino acids. The germline V gene has CDR1 LNHDA and CDR2 SQIVND (reference sequence). V was shortened by 2 bases and J by 1 base, with 11 bases between the two germline ends. The CDR3, as DNA: TGTGCCAGTAGTATAAAGGACACCGCGAACACTGAAGCTTTCTTT. Its protein is CASSIKDTANTEAFF. Drawing the rest from reference TRBV19 and TRBJ1-1, the complete variable domain is DGGITQSPKYLFRKEGQNVTLSCEQNLNHDAMYWYRQDPGQGLRLIYYSQIVNDFQKGDIAEGYSVSREKKESFPLTVTSAQKNPTAFYLCASSIKDTANTEAFFGQGTRLTVV.

In its sample, this clonotype was seen many times. The V gene is TRBV28, the J gene TRBJ1-1, with no clear D. The CDR3 contains 12 residues. CDR1 is MDHEN and CDR2 is SYDVKM in the germline V gene. The V and J ends lost 2 bases and 11 bases respectively, with 12 bases between them. Written as DNA, the CDR3 is TGTGCCAGCAGTTTAATTCCCCCCGGGGCTTTCTTT. It encodes CASSLIPPGAFF. Combining the CDR3 with reference TRBV28 and TRBJ1-1 gives the whole variable domain DVKVTQSSRYLVKRTGEKVFLECVQDMDHENMFWYRQDPGLGLRLIYFSYDVKMKEKGDIPEGYSVSREKKERFSLILESASTNQTSMYLCASSLIPPGAFFGQGTRLTVV.

CDR3 in amino acids: CASSYPVERRHEQYF. The CDR3 DNA is TGTGCCAGCAGTTACCCTGTTGAGAGAAGGCACGAGCAGTACTTC. The V call is TRBV6-2 or TRBV6-3, the J call TRBJ2-7, with D hard to call. The CDR3 has 15 amino acids. Per germline, CDR1 MNHEY and CDR2 SVGEGT. The V and J ends lost 2 bases and 5 bases respectively, with 16 bases between them.

With respect to this clonotype: This CDR3 is missing its conserved last phenylalanine or tryptophan, likely due to a read error. The chain joins TRBV11-2 to TRBJ2-1, with 10 positions matching TRBD2. Germline V gives CDR1 SGHAT, CDR2 FQNNGV. The CDR3 runs to 14 residues. The J segment lost 8 bases and the V segment lost 3 bases, leaving 4 bases of the junction unmatched. The CDR3 loop is CASSFSSGSYEQFL. The CDR3, as DNA: TGTGCCAGCAGCTTTTCTAGCGGGAGCTATGAGCAGTTCTTG.

This chain joins TRBV12-3 or TRBV12-4 and TRBJ1-4; perhaps TRBD1 as D (6 bases). Between the trimmed V and J ends, which lost 3 bases and 8 bases, there was a span of 16 bases. This CDR3 is built from 15 residues. The CDR3 loop is CASSFDRSPGEKLFF. The CDR3 region has the DNA TGTGCCAGCAGTTTTGACAGGTCCCCGGGGGAAAAACTGTTTTTT.

The chain is built from TRBV20-1 and TRBJ2-3; D possibly matches TRBD1 or TRBD2 (5 bases each). The CDR3 extends over 16 amino acids. Germline lookup yields CDR1 DFQATT and CDR2 SNEGSKA (reference sequence). Trimming stripped 0 bases from V and 5 bases from J, with 18 bases between. The CDR3 loop is CSARDKSLWGRDTQYF. Written as DNA, the CDR3 is TGCAGTGCTAGAGATAAGTCTTTGTGGGGGAGAGATACGCAGTATTTT.

The gene calls are TRBV9 and TRBJ2-2; the D call may be TRBD1 or TRBD2 (5 bases each). The CDR3 consists of 14 residues. Trimming cost V 1 base and J 6 bases, with 10 bases left between them. Germline values: CDR1 SGDLS, CDR2 YYNGEE. CDR3 protein: CASSVLEGPGELFF. The CDR3 DNA is TGTGCCAGCAGCGTACTCGAGGGGCCCGGGGAGCTGTTTTTT. Drawing the rest from reference TRBV9 and TRBJ2-2, the complete variable domain is DSGVTQTPKHLITATGQRVTLRCSPRSGDLSVYWYQQSLDQGLQFLIQYYNGEERAKGNILERFSAQQFPDLHSELNLSSLELGDSALYFCASSVLEGPGELFFGEGSRLTVL.

The V call is TRBV7-2, the J call TRBJ2-7; no firm D call. Germline V gives CDR1 SGHTA, CDR2 FQGNSA. V lost 5 bases, J lost 7 bases, and 15 bases lay in between. The CDR3 length is 13 residues. The CDR3 is CASSPPVLGEQYF. DNA of the CDR3: TGTGCCAGCAGCCCCCCAGTCTTGGGTGAGCAGTACTTC.

The V and J genes are TRBV19 and TRBJ2-2, with 9 bases matching TRBD1. This CDR3 is 15 amino acids long. V trimming: 7 bases; J trimming: 3 bases; junction bases outside the gene matches: 6. Per germline, CDR1 LNHDA and CDR2 SQIVND (reference sequence). In DNA form, the CDR3 reads TGTGCCAGTAAAGTTGGGACAGGGTACACCGGGGAGCTGTTTTTT. Translated: CASKVGTGYTGELFF.

This clonotype was seen just once. A junction boundary mismatches the germline segment, possibly from a read error. This chain joins TRBV7-6 and TRBJ2-5, with 10 bases that match TRBD2. CDR3 length equals 15 residues. The V gene's germline CDR1 is SGHVS and CDR2 FNYEAQ. CDR3 coding DNA: TGTGCTAGCAGCCCAAGGACTAGCGGCCAAGAGACCCAGTGCTTC. Protein product: CASSPRTSGQETQCF.

The chain carries TRBV12-3 or TRBV12-4 and TRBJ2-1; 8 bases agree with TRBD1. The CDR3 is 16 amino acids. The V gene end was trimmed by 1 base and the J gene end by 3 bases; junction bases not matched to a gene: 5. CDR3 residues: CASSLVPGGIYNEQFF. The CDR3, as DNA: TGTGCCAGCAGTTTAGTCCCAGGGGGCATCTACAATGAGCAGTTCTTC.

This clonotype was counted between two and nine times. V usage is TRBV29-1 and J usage is TRBJ1-3; 7 nucleotides align to TRBD1. The CDR3 consists of 16 residues. Unmatched junction bases numbered 8, after V lost 3 bases and J lost 0 bases. Germline V gene data show CDR1 as SQVTM and CDR2 as ANQGSEA. The CDR3 sequence is CSVESGRGYSGNTIYF. The CDR3, as DNA: TGCAGCGTTGAGTCCGGCAGGGGGTACTCTGGAAACACCATATATTTT.

Worth noting for this clonotype: Sequence at one end of the junction differs from germline and may be a read error. The chain carries TRBV20-1 and TRBJ1-5; D gene uncertain. Germline CDR1 reads DFQATT; CDR2 reads SNEGSKA (reference sequence). The CDR3 is made up of 14 amino acids. This CDR3 is CSARDVNSNQPQHF. CDR3 nucleotides: TGCAGTGCCAGAGACGTTAATAGCAATCAGCCCCAGCATTTT.

As regards this clonotype: This may come from a read error, since a much larger clone is one base off. The chain combines TRBV27 with TRBJ1-2; 9 bases agree with TRBD1. Germline V gene data show CDR1 as MNHEY and CDR2 as SMNVEV (reference sequence). With V trimmed by 3 bases and J by 9 bases, 14 bases remained unmatched. The CDR3 consists of 16 residues. CDR3 DNA sequence: TGTGCCAGCAGTTTCTCACAGGGGGCGAGTAAATATTGCTACACCTTC. Translation: CASSFSQGASKYCYTF.

The CDR3 sequence is CASSLGGGTGNTIYF. The CDR3 DNA reads as TGTGCCAGCAGCTTGGGTGGCGGGACCGGAAACACCATATATTTT. The gene calls are TRBV5-4 and TRBJ1-3, with D perhaps matching TRBD1 (5 bases). This CDR3 region has 15 residues. Germline lookup yields CDR1 SGHNT and CDR2 YYREEE (reference sequence). V gave up 0 bases and J gave up 4 bases, with 11 bases separating them. The entire variable domain, with the rest obtained from reference TRBV5-4 and TRBJ1-3, is as follows: ETGVTQSPTHLIKTRGQQVTLRCSSQSGHNTVSWYQQALGQGPQFIFQYYREEENGRGNFPPRFSGLQFPNYSSELNVNALELDDSALYLCASSLGGGTGNTIYFGEGSWLTVV.

The chain has TRBV20-1 and TRBJ2-7, with TRBD1 matching over 11 bases. After removal of 6 bases from V and 2 bases from J, the junction contained 18 bases not matched to a gene. Germline assignment: CDR1 DFQATT and CDR2 SNEGSKA (reference sequence). This CDR3 comprises 18 residues. The CDR3 bases are TGCAGTGCCCGACGGACAGGGGGCCAAGGTCCAGGAACCTACGAGCAGTACTTC. This sequence encodes CSARRTGGQGPGTYEQYF.

The chain employs TRBV6-6 and TRBJ1-1; 7 bases are a match to TRBD1. Germline CDR1 is MNHNY and CDR2 is SVGAGI (reference sequence). The ends lost 6 bases at V and 4 bases at J; junction bases unmatched: 8. The CDR3 spans 14 residues. The CDR3 is CASSQSTGRTEAFF. CDR3 sequence (DNA): TGTGCCAGCAGCCAATCGACAGGGCGCACTGAAGCTTTCTTT.